The 27 T cell receptor beta chains reported below all come from one sample, sequenced in a study of blood T cell repertoires in COVID-19. Here immunoSEQ multiplex PCR was the method, and the copy in TCRdb shows in-frame clones only, minus some. The data hold 150,000 to 200,000 clones, with approximately 89% observed a single time. Sequencing used PBMCs or T cells enriched from blood (not recorded which). The receptors were gathered from a woman under 30 who had recovered from COVID-19.

The chain combines TRBV20-1 with TRBJ2-3; 8 bases are a match to TRBD2. CDR3 length: 11 residues. Per germline, CDR1 DFQATT and CDR2 SNEGSKA (reference sequence). The chain's CDR3 is CSAAGEDTQYF. CDR3 sequence (DNA): TGCAGCGCAGCGGGGGAAGATACGCAGTATTTT.

This chain connects TRBV7-2 to TRBJ1-4; D is undetermined. The ends were cut back, 1 base at V and 5 bases at J, with 11 bases in the middle. Germline values: CDR1 SGHTA, CDR2 FQGNSA. There are 15 residues in the CDR3. CDR3 in DNA: TGTGCCAGCAGCTTAGTCGCAGGACTGAATGAAAAACTGTTTTTT. This encodes CASSLVAGLNEKLFF.

This clone was detected a few times. CDR3 DNA sequence: TGTGCCAGCAGCCGATCTAGCGGCCCACTTACCTGGGAGCAGTACTTC. This sequence encodes CASSRSSGPLTWEQYF. The chain recombines TRBV27 with TRBJ2-7; 7 bases align to TRBD2. V was clipped by 6 bases and J by 7 bases; unmatched bases: 18. The germline CDR1 and CDR2 sequences are MNHEY and SMNVEV (reference sequence). CDR3 length: 16 amino acids.

The V and J genes are TRBV5-1 and TRBJ2-1; 9 bases are shared with TRBD2. Germline V gene lookup returns CDR1 SGHRS and CDR2 YFSETQ. There are 15 residues in the CDR3. The junction had 7 bases not matched to a gene; V was cut back by 0 bases and J by 9 bases. The CDR3 DNA reads TGCGCCAGCAGCTTGGAGGGCAGTAGCGGGGGTGAGCAGTTCTTC. Encoded protein: CASSLEGSSGGEQFF.

V is TRBV10-2 and J is TRBJ2-1; 8 positions agree with TRBD2. This CDR3 is built from 16 residues. CDR1 is WSHSY, CDR2 SAAADI, per germline. V lost 2 bases to trimming and J lost 6 bases; unmatched junction nucleotides: 9. The CDR3 loop is CASSERTSPLGNEQFF. The CDR3, as DNA: TGCGCCAGCAGTGAGAGGACTAGCCCTCTAGGCAATGAGCAGTTCTTC.

The rearrangement links TRBV28 to TRBJ2-3; 11 nucleotides match TRBD2. CDR3 length: 16 amino acids. J gave up 6 bases and V 3 bases, and 8 bases lay outside the gene matches. CDR1 and CDR2 (germline): MDHEN, SYDVKM. The CDR3 DNA reads as TGTGCCAGCAGTTTGGTAGCGGGAGGGCCGTGGGATACGCAGTATTTT. Translation gives CASSLVAGGPWDTQYF.

The genes are TRBV18 and TRBJ2-1, with 11 nucleotides matching TRBD2. From germline, CDR1 is KGHSH and CDR2 LQKENI. The CDR3 loop spans 16 amino acids. The junction had 5 bases not matched to a gene; V was cut back by 1 base and J by 6 bases. The CDR3 region has the DNA TGTGCCAGCTCACCACGGCGTGGGACTAGCGGCAATGAGCAGTTCTTC. Translation gives CASSPRRGTSGNEQFF.

DNA for the CDR3: TGTGCCAGCAGTCACACCCGGACGGGAGATAATGAGCAGTTCTTC. Amino acid sequence: CASSHTRTGDNEQFF. This chain links TRBV3-1 (or the pseudogene TRBV3-2) with TRBJ2-1, with D possibly matching TRBD2 (6 bases). V shed 6 bases and J shed 7 bases, with 19 bases lying between them. CDR3 length equals 15 residues. Germline V gives CDR1 LGHDT, CDR2 YNNKEL (reference sequence).

This clone has only one observation. The chain links TRBV27 to TRBJ2-7; 7 bases align to TRBD2. The germline V gene has CDR1 MNHEY and CDR2 SMNVEV (reference sequence). This CDR3 is 14 amino acids long. The trim removed 3 bases at V and 2 bases at J, leaving 4 bases unmatched. CDR3: CASSFSAGAYEQYF. The DNA for the CDR3 is TGTGCCAGCAGTTTTTCTGCGGGGGCCTACGAGCAGTACTTC.

The V gene is TRBV14, the J gene TRBJ2-5; 9 bases map to TRBD2. This CDR3 is built from 15 residues. J lost 2 bases, V lost 6 bases, and 7 bases had no gene match. CDR1 and CDR2 from the germline V gene are SGHDN and FVKESK. As DNA, the CDR3 is TGTGCCAGCAGTCCCAGCGGGAGGCCTCAAGAGACCCAGTACTTC. It is translated as CASSPSGRPQETQYF.

This rearrangement joins TRBV5-1 to TRBJ1-2; no clear D. The CDR3 consists of 13 residues. Germline V gene data show CDR1 as SGHRS and CDR2 as YFSETQ. V lost 6 bases and J 3 bases, leaving 12 bases between the germline ends. This CDR3 reads CASNPGRYYGYTF. CDR3 nucleotide sequence: TGCGCCAGCAACCCGGGTAGATACTATGGCTACACCTTC.

V gene TRBV5-4 combines with J gene TRBJ2-3; TRBD2 agrees at 13 bases. The CDR3 extends over 14 amino acids. The V segment lost 4 bases and the J segment 8 bases; nucleotides outside the gene matches: 4. Germline V gene lookup returns CDR1 SGHNT and CDR2 YYREEE (reference sequence). The CDR3 region is CASSTLAGGPTQYF. CDR3 in DNA: TGTGCCAGCAGCACACTAGCGGGAGGGCCTACGCAGTATTTT.

This chain joins TRBV4-2 and TRBJ2-6; D may be TRBD1 (6 bases). Trimming shortened V by 4 bases and J by 0 bases, and 22 bases separated the two germline ends. Germline values: CDR1 LGHNA, CDR2 YNFKEQ. The CDR3 covers 20 residues. For the CDR3, the DNA is TGTGCCAGCAGCCCCACCCCCTTGACAGGTCTCAACTCTGGGGCCAACGTCCTGACTTTC. Its translation: CASSPTPLTGLNSGANVLTF.

The V gene is TRBV28, the J gene TRBJ1-1; D is perhaps TRBD1 (5 bases). This CDR3 has 13 residues. Germline loops: CDR1 MDHEN, CDR2 SYDVKM. Trimming stripped 6 bases from V and 7 bases from J, with 15 bases between. The CDR3 protein is CASRGGLQVEAFF. The DNA for the CDR3 is TGTGCCAGCAGGGGGGGACTACAGGTTGAAGCTTTCTTT.

V and J are TRBV27 and TRBJ2-3; possibly TRBD1 for D (6 bases). This CDR3 is 14 amino acids long. Deletions cut 2 bases from V and 3 bases from J, with 9 bases between. Germline CDR1 MNHEY, CDR2 SMNVEV (reference sequence). The CDR3 here is CASSLIGGTDTQYF. The CDR3 DNA follows: TGTGCCAGCAGTTTAATAGGGGGAACAGATACGCAGTATTTT.

This clone has only one observation. V and J are TRBV6-5 and TRBJ2-5; weak D call: TRBD2 (6 bases). CDR3 length: 14 residues. V was shortened by 8 bases and J by 4 bases, with 17 bases between the two germline ends. Germline V lookup: CDR1 MNHEY, CDR2 SVGAGI. The CDR3 loop is CASSNGEAGETQYF. DNA of the CDR3: TGTGCCAGCTCAAACGGGGAGGCAGGAGAGACCCAGTACTTC.

The rearrangement links TRBV5-1 to TRBJ2-5, with 7 bases identical to TRBD1. CDR1 and CDR2 from the germline V gene are SGHRS and YFSETQ. The CDR3 spans 14 residues. Unmatched junction bases numbered 5, after V lost 3 bases and J lost 3 bases. The CDR3, as DNA: TGCGCCAGCAGCTACGGACAGGTTGAAGAGACCCAGTACTTC. It specifies CASSYGQVEETQYF.

V and J are TRBV25-1 and TRBJ2-2; tentative D call: TRBD2 (6 bases). This CDR3 comprises 14 residues. V was pared by 7 bases and J by 3 bases, with 12 bases between. CDR1 MGHDK and CDR2 SYGVNS come from the germline V gene. In nucleotides, the CDR3 is TGTGCCAGCATGGGTAGCGGATACACCGGGGAGCTGTTTTTT. Translation gives CASMGSGYTGELFF.

This chain joins TRBV3-1 (or the pseudogene TRBV3-2) and TRBJ2-2; D is uncertain. Germline-derived CDR1 and CDR2 are LGHDT and YNNKEL (reference sequence). V dropped 3 bases and J dropped 4 bases, with 3 bases sitting between them. The CDR3 is made up of 12 amino acids. CDR3 residues: CASSHVTGELFF. CDR3 in DNA: TGTGCCAGCAGCCACGTCACCGGGGAGCTGTTTTTT.

The V and J genes are TRBV12-3 or TRBV12-4 and TRBJ2-3, with D perhaps matching TRBD2 (5 bases). This CDR3 contains 11 residues. Trimming shortened V by 6 bases and J by 6 bases, and 7 bases separated the two germline ends. The CDR3 loop reads CASRGGDTQYF. Written as DNA, the CDR3 is TGTGCCAGCAGGGGCGGGGATACGCAGTATTTT.

The chain couples TRBV6-5 to TRBJ2-7; D is possibly TRBD2 (6 bases). V was clipped by 4 bases and J by 1 base, with 11 bases between them. Germline V gives CDR1 MNHEY, CDR2 SVGAGI. This CDR3 is built from 14 residues. In DNA, the CDR3 is TGTGCCAGCAGTTCCGGGACTCAGTCCTACGAGCAGTACTTC. Protein sequence: CASSSGTQSYEQYF.

The rearrangement joins TRBV5-5 to TRBJ2-7, with D unclear. Looked up from germline, CDR1 is SGHKS and CDR2 is YYEKEE (reference sequence). V dropped 1 base and J dropped 2 bases, with 13 bases sitting between them. The CDR3 runs 15 residues. CDR3 region: CASSLPLTPPYEQYF. The CDR3 nucleotides are TGTGCCAGCAGCTTGCCCTTGACTCCCCCCTACGAGCAGTACTTC.

The J gene is TRBJ1-6, the V gene TRBV19, with 8 nucleotides matching TRBD1. This CDR3 is 15 amino acids long. In germline, CDR1 is LNHDA, CDR2 SQIVND (reference sequence). J lost 10 bases, V lost 5 bases, and 10 bases had no gene match. CDR3: CASSGEDRGRSPLHF. In DNA form, the CDR3 reads TGTGCCAGTAGTGGAGAAGACAGGGGTCGGTCACCCCTCCACTTT.

J is TRBJ2-3 and V is TRBV4-2, with 8 bases fitting TRBD2. Germline V gene data show CDR1 as LGHNA and CDR2 as YNFKEQ. CDR3 length equals 15 residues. With 8 bases clipped from V and 4 bases from J, the junction kept 11 bases outside the gene matches. In nucleotides, the CDR3 is TGTGCCAGCTCCAGCGGGAGTCAGGGACCAGATACGCAGTATTTT. Its protein product is CASSSGSQGPDTQYF.

The chain combines TRBV10-3 with TRBJ2-3, with a tentative D call TRBD1 (6 bases). The length of the CDR3 is 15 residues. V dropped 5 bases and J dropped 2 bases, with 14 bases sitting between them. The V gene's germline CDR1 is ENHRY and CDR2 SYGVKD. The CDR3 bases are TGTGCCATCAGTTTCTCCGGGACACCCACAGATACGCAGTATTTT. This translates into CAISFSGTPTDTQYF.

V usage is TRBV10-2 and J usage is TRBJ2-3; D is possibly TRBD2 (6 bases). The V end lost 8 bases, the J end lost 5 bases, and 14 bases lay between the germline ends. Germline values: CDR1 WSHSY, CDR2 SAAADI. The CDR3 has 13 amino acids. This chain's CDR3 is CASVNMGGDTQYF. The DNA of the CDR3 is TGCGCCAGCGTGAATATGGGGGGAGATACGCAGTATTTT.

The gene calls are TRBV7-9 and TRBJ2-1; 12 positions match TRBD2. Germline V CDR1 and CDR2: SEHNR, FQNEAQ (reference sequence). This CDR3 is built from 16 residues. V shed 5 bases and J 7 bases; nucleotides not matched to a gene: 9. CDR3 residues: CASSPHLAGGGNEQFF. The CDR3 nucleotides read TGTGCCAGCAGCCCCCACCTAGCGGGAGGGGGAAATGAGCAGTTCTTC.